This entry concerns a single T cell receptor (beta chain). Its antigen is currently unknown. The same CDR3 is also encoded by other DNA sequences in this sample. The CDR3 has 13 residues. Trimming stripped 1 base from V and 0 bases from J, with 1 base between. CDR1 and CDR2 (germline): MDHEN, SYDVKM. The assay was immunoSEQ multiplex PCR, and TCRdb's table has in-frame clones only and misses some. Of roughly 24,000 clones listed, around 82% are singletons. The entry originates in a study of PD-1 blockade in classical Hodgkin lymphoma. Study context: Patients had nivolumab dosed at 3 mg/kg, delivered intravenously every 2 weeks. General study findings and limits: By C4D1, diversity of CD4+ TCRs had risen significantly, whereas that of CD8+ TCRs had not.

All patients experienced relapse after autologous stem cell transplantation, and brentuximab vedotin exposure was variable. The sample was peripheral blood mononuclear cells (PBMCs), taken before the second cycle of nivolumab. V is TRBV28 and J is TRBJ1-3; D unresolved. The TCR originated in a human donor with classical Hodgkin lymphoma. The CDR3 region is CASSLSSGNTIYF. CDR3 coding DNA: TGTGCCAGCAGTTTATCCTCTGGAAACACCATATATTTT.